This T cell receptor beta chain was obtained from a study of spatial heterogeneity in lung cancer. Study at large: Sequences of the beta chain were consistently detected in greater numbers than alpha-chain sequences. As counted in raw reads, each unique TCR and UMI combination appeared more than ten times on average. The study, taken as a whole, reports: Blood carried ubiquitous expanded tumor TCRs more at resection than follow-up.

This clonotype came up many times. Antigen specificity is unknown. TCRdb reanalysed the 5' RACE reads using MiXCR and keeps one entry per CDR3 protein. Among over 14,000 distinct CDR3 sequences listed, about 9.5% were seen once. Time point specified: sample taken at primary tumor resection. Material for sequencing was whole RNA from tumor, nontumor lung or frozen PBMC, left unsorted. Some 72 TRACERx patients with early, untreated non-small cell lung cancer donated samples. The source of this sequence is a male donor with early-stage non-small cell lung cancer. Sequencing used PBMCs, obtained at surgery.

The CDR3 is CASSLANVASGRSAASTDTQYF. The CDR3 DNA follows: TGTGCCAGCAGCTTAGCGAATGTGGCTAGCGGGAGGTCGGCCGCTAGCACAGATACGCAGTATTTT. The chain recombines TRBV7-9 with TRBJ2-3; 11 nucleotides agree with TRBD2. The germline V gene has CDR1 SEHNR and CDR2 FQNEAQ (reference sequence). Trimming cost V 0 bases and J 0 bases; bases outside gene matches: 17. The CDR3 contains 22 residues. The full variable domain, in which reference TRBV7-9 and TRBJ2-3 provide the parts outside the CDR3, is DTGVSQNPRHKITKRGQNVTFRCDPISEHNRLYWYRQTLGQGPEFLTYFQNEAQLEKSRLLSDRFSAERPKGSFSTLEIQRTEQGDSAMYLCASSLANVASGRSAASTDTQYFGPGTRLTVL.